A single sample is the source of the 11 T cell receptor beta chains below, sequenced in a study of cytomegalovirus exposure and HLA in healthy donors. Amplification used 60 Vbeta primers and 13 Jbeta primers. The assay was immunoSEQ multiplex PCR, and TCRdb's table has in-frame clones only and misses some. The sample has approximately 140,000 clones; approximately 71% are singletons. Sequenced material: PBMCs. The receptors shown here come from a woman in her sixties in good health and CMV-seronegative.

This clone was observed a few times. V gene TRBV28 combines with J gene TRBJ1-4; the D gene is possibly TRBD1 (6 bases). Germline V gene lookup returns CDR1 MDHEN and CDR2 SYDVKM. The CDR3 runs 15 residues. V was shortened by 5 bases and J by 3 bases, with 13 bases between the two germline ends. CDR3 sequence: CASSTTGRANEKLFF. In nucleotides, the CDR3 is TGTGCCAGCAGTACTACAGGGAGGGCTAATGAAAAACTGTTTTTT. Full variable domain (outside the CDR3, taken from reference TRBV28 and TRBJ1-4): DVKVTQSSRYLVKRTGEKVFLECVQDMDHENMFWYRQDPGLGLRLIYFSYDVKMKEKGDIPEGYSVSREKKERFSLILESASTNQTSMYLCASSTTGRANEKLFFGSGTQLSVL.

The rearrangement links TRBV7-6 to TRBJ2-2; 7 positions match TRBD1. V trimming: 5 bases; J trimming: 3 bases; junction bases outside the gene matches: 6. Germline V lookup: CDR1 SGHVS, CDR2 FNYEAQ. This CDR3 is built from 15 residues. The CDR3 sequence: CASSKQGSDTGELFF. The CDR3 bases are TGTGCCAGCAGCAAACAGGGGAGTGACACCGGGGAGCTGTTTTTT.

The chain links TRBV6-5 to TRBJ2-1; TRBD1 aligns across 10 bases. V shed 2 bases, J shed 2 bases, and the junction held 0 bases outside the gene matches. The CDR3 totals 15 residues. Germline V gene lookup returns CDR1 MNHEY and CDR2 SVGAGI. The CDR3 protein is CASSYDRGPYNEQFF. CDR3 sequence (DNA): TGTGCCAGCAGTTACGACAGGGGGCCCTACAATGAGCAGTTCTTC.

The CDR3 sequence: CSVDRGSRTDTQYF. CDR3 nucleotides: TGCAGCGTTGATAGGGGATCCCGCACAGATACGCAGTATTTT. The chain joins TRBV29-1 to TRBJ2-3; the D gene is possibly TRBD1 (5 bases). V was cut by 3 bases and J by 1 base, with 11 bases left in between. CDR1 and CDR2 (germline): SQVTM, ANQGSEA. This CDR3 spans 14 amino acids.

J is TRBJ2-7 and V is TRBV2; 11 bases map to TRBD1. V lost 4 bases and J lost 0; bases outside the gene matches: 2. This CDR3 is 15 amino acids long. Germline CDR1 and CDR2: SNHLY and FYNNEI. This CDR3 reads CASSVGTGGSYEQYF. Here the CDR3 DNA reads TGTGCCAGCAGTGTCGGGACAGGGGGCTCCTACGAGCAGTACTTC.

This clone has just one count. The rearrangement uses TRBV5-1 and TRBJ1-1; TRBD1 might be the D (6 bases). Between the trimmed V and J ends, which lost 4 bases and 1 base, there was a span of 14 bases. Looked up from germline, CDR1 is SGHRS and CDR2 is YFSETQ. This CDR3 region has 15 residues. In nucleotides, the CDR3 is TGCGCCAGCAGCCCGAGGGCAGGGGAGAACACTGAAGCTTTCTTT. It codes for CASSPRAGENTEAFF.

This clone was counted a few times. V usage is TRBV7-2 and J usage is TRBJ1-4; 7 bases are shared with TRBD1. The CDR3 spans 17 residues. The V gene end was trimmed by 4 bases and the J gene end by 7 bases; junction bases not matched to a gene: 15. Germline-derived CDR1 and CDR2 are SGHTA and FQGNSA. The CDR3 here is CASSSRPRTGRGEKLFF. The CDR3 nucleotides read TGTGCCAGCAGCTCACGCCCCCGGACAGGCAGGGGTGAAAAACTGTTTTTT.

The rearrangement joins TRBV4-1 to TRBJ2-1, with D tentatively TRBD2 (6 bases). With 2 bases removed from V and 3 bases from J, the gap between germline ends came to 11 bases. Germline V gene data show CDR1 as MGHRA and CDR2 as YSYEKL. The CDR3 contains 15 residues. As DNA, the CDR3 is TGCGCCAGCAGCCAACACGGCGGGATCTACAATGAGCAGTTCTTC. Translating it yields CASSQHGGIYNEQFF.

This clone was found a few times. This sequence joins TRBV10-1 and TRBJ1-1; the D is unclear. The CDR3 loop spans 14 amino acids. Per the germline V gene, CDR1 is WNHNN and CDR2 is SYGVQD (reference sequence). V was clipped by 0 bases and J by 5 bases, with 10 bases between them. The CDR3, as DNA: TGCGCCAGCAGTGAGTCGTCGACTGGGACTGAAGCTTTCTTT. Protein product: CASSESSTGTEAFF.

The V gene is TRBV28, the J gene TRBJ1-5; TRBD1 agrees at 7 bases. Germline V gene sequence: CDR1 MDHEN, CDR2 SYDVKM. The V segment lost 8 bases and the J segment 7 bases; nucleotides outside the gene matches: 14. This CDR3 contains 15 residues. Written as DNA, the CDR3 is TGTGCCAGCGCCACTCACAGGGGTAGGGACCAGCCCCAGCATTTT. It specifies CASATHRGRDQPQHF. The full variable domain, with the rest looked up from reference TRBV28 and TRBJ1-5, is DVKVTQSSRYLVKRTGEKVFLECVQDMDHENMFWYRQDPGLGLRLIYFSYDVKMKEKGDIPEGYSVSREKKERFSLILESASTNQTSMYLCASATHRGRDQPQHFGDGTRLSIL.

This clone has only one observation. The chain couples TRBV13 to TRBJ2-7, with 9 nucleotides matching TRBD1. The germline V gene has CDR1 PRHDT and CDR2 FYEKMQ (reference sequence). J lost 3 bases, V lost 2 bases, and 5 bases had no gene match. This CDR3 has 15 amino acids. CDR3 region: CASSLYGTGHYEQYF. The CDR3 DNA reads as TGTGCCAGCAGCTTATACGGGACAGGGCACTACGAGCAGTACTTC.